This T cell receptor (beta chain) was found in a study of CXCR3-negative and CXCR3-positive naive CD8 T cells. CDR3 length: 13 residues. Germline CDR1 SGHRS, CDR2 YFSETQ. Carrying UMI labels, the TRB cDNA libraries were prepared through 5' RACE. From its re-call of the 5' RACE reads, TCRdb lists each CDR3 protein once, without DNA. This repertoire includes about 110,000 distinct CDR3 sequences. Study conclusions and caveats: The TRB CDR3s that CXCR3-positive naive cells carried were more hydrophobic than those of CXCR3-negative naive cells.

As regards this clonotype: The antigen remains undetermined.

This receptor was obtained from a human donor in good health. Some clones in this sample may be carry-over from other donors' samples. The sample consisted of naive CXCR3+ CD8+ T cells from blood. Subset in this sample: CD45RO-CCR7+CD27+CD95- naive CD8+ T cells expressing CXCR3 (TNR3+). The rearrangement uses TRBV5-1 and TRBJ1-4; the TRBD1 assignment by TCRdb is unverifiable without DNA. The CDR3 region is CASRGQSNEKLFF.